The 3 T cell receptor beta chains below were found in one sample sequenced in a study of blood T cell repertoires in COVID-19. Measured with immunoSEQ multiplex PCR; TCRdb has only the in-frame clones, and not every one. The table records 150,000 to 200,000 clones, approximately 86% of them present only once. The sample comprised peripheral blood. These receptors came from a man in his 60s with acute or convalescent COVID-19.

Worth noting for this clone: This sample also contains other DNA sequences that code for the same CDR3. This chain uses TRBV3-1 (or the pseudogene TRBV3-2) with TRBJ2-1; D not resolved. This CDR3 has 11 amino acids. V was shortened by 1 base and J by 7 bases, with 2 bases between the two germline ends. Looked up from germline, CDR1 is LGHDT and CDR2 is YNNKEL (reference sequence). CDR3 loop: CASSQANEQFF. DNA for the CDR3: TGTGCCAGCAGCCAAGCTAATGAGCAGTTCTTC.

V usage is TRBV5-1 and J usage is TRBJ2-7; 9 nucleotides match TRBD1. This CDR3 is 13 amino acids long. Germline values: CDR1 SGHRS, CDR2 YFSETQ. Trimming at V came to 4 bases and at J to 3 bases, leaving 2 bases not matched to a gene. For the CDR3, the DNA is TGCGCCAGCAGCCCGGACAGGGGCTACGAGCAGTACTTC. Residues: CASSPDRGYEQYF.

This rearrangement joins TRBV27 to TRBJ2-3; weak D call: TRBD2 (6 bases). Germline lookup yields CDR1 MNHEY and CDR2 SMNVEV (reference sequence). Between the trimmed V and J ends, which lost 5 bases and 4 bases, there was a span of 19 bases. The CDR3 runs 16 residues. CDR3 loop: CASSPQGGEMPDTQYF. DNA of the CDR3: TGTGCCAGCAGTCCGCAGGGCGGGGAGATGCCAGATACGCAGTATTTT.